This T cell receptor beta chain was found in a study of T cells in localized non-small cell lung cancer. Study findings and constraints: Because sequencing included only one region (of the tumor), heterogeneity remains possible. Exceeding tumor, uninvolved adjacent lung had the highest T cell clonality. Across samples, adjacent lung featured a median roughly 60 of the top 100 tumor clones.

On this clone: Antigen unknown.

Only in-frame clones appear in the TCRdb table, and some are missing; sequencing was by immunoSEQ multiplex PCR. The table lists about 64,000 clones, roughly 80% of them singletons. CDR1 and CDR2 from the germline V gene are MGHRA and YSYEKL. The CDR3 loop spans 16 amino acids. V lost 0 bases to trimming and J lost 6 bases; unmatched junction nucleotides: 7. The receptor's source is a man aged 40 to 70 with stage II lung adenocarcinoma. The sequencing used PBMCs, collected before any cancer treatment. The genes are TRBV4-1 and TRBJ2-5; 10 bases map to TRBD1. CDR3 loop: CASSQEATGGMKTQYF. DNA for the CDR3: TGCGCCAGCAGCCAAGAGGCGACAGGGGGCATGAAGACCCAGTACTTC.